These 19 T cell receptor beta chains originate from one sample sequenced in a study of T cells after somatic rescue of genetic block. The method was immunoSEQ multiplex PCR; TCRdb's version includes in-frame clones alone and lacks a portion of them. The repertoire holds about 72,000 clones, with approximately 91% as singletons. Sequencing was carried out using peripheral blood mononuclear cells (PBMCs). Receptors originate from a man younger than 45.

This chain connects TRBV27 to TRBJ2-1, with D perhaps matching TRBD2 (5 bases). V lost 2 bases to trimming and J lost 0 bases, with 11 bases between them. This CDR3 region has 16 residues. Looked up from germline, CDR1 is MNHEY and CDR2 is SMNVEV (reference sequence). CDR3 nucleotides: TGTGCCAGCAGTTTAGTAGCGATACCCTCCTACAATGAGCAGTTCTTC. The encoded protein is CASSLVAIPSYNEQFF.

The chain carries TRBV5-6 and TRBJ1-3; D is unclear. Trimming cost V 2 bases and J 9 bases, with 21 bases left between them. The CDR3 is 16 residues long. The V gene's germline CDR1 is SGHDT and CDR2 YYEEEE. Here the CDR3 DNA reads TGTGCCAGCAGCTTCTACGGGCCGTCAGATTCGGTCACCATATATTTT. As protein: CASSFYGPSDSVTIYF.

The V call is TRBV2, the J call TRBJ2-3; a possible D gene is TRBD1 (6 bases). Between the trimmed V and J ends, which lost 5 bases and 1 base, there was a span of 13 bases. This CDR3 is built from 15 residues. Germline CDR1 SNHLY, CDR2 FYNNEI. The CDR3 is CASSPLRQGTDTQYF. For the CDR3, the DNA is TGTGCCAGCAGTCCACTCCGACAGGGCACAGATACGCAGTATTTT.

V usage is TRBV25-1 and J usage is TRBJ2-5, with D hard to call. The germline gives CDR1 MGHDK, CDR2 SYGVNS. The CDR3 sequence is 13 residues long. Between the trimmed V and J ends, which lost 8 bases and 4 bases, there was a span of 14 bases. CDR3 sequence: CASQTGPLETQYF. Here the CDR3 DNA reads TGTGCCAGCCAAACCGGACCCTTAGAGACCCAGTACTTC. Full variable domain (remainder filled in from reference TRBV25-1 and TRBJ2-5): EADIYQTPRYLVIGTGKKITLECSQTMGHDKMYWYQQDPGMELHLIHYSYGVNSTEKGDLSSESTVSRIRTEHFPLTLESARPSHTSQYLCASQTGPLETQYFGPGTRLLVL.

The rearrangement joins TRBV7-2 to TRBJ2-3; D call uncertain. V was cut by 2 bases and J by 3 bases, with 9 bases left in between. The V gene's germline CDR1 is SGHTA and CDR2 FQGNSA. The CDR3 is 14 amino acids. Here the CDR3 reads CASSLNSKTDTQYF. The CDR3 DNA follows: TGTGCCAGCAGCTTAAACAGTAAGACAGATACGCAGTATTTT.

The genes are TRBV6-1 and TRBJ1-5; a possible D gene is TRBD1 (5 bases). CDR3 size: 14 residues. The germline gives CDR1 MNHNS, CDR2 SASEGT. Trimming cost V 2 bases and J 9 bases, with 14 bases left between them. CDR3 in amino acids: CASSEFGSGMPQHF. The CDR3 DNA reads as TGTGCCAGCAGTGAATTCGGGTCAGGGATGCCCCAGCATTTT.

The sample holds a few counts of this clone. The rearrangement uses TRBV6-1 and TRBJ2-4; 9 bases align to TRBD1. The V and J ends lost 1 base and 0 bases, in that order; junction bases with no gene match: 1. CDR1 and CDR2 from the germline V gene are MNHNS and SASEGT. The CDR3 totals 16 residues. The CDR3 DNA sequence: TGTGCCAGCAGTGAAGAGGGACAGGGAGCCAAAAACATTCAGTACTTC. Translating it yields CASSEEGQGAKNIQYF.

This CDR3 reads CASSQVRGFAYEQYF. The CDR3 DNA sequence: TGTGCCAGCAGCCAAGTCCGGGGATTCGCCTACGAGCAGTACTTC. The V gene is TRBV14, the J gene TRBJ2-7, with a tentative D call TRBD2 (5 bases). This CDR3 has 15 residues. Germline V gene lookup returns CDR1 SGHDN and CDR2 FVKESK. Between the trimmed V and J ends, which lost 1 base and 2 bases, there was a span of 12 bases.

The chain uses TRBV6-6 and TRBJ2-1; D gene ambiguous. The CDR3 has 12 residues. Trimming left V 7 bases short and J 1 base short, with 5 bases between. The germline gives CDR1 MNHNY, CDR2 SVGAGI (reference sequence). CDR3 region: CASTRSYNEQFF. CDR3 coding DNA: TGTGCCAGCACCAGGTCCTACAATGAGCAGTTCTTC.

The chain recombines TRBV7-6 with TRBJ2-2; TRBD1 matches at 12 bases. V dropped 5 bases and J dropped 5; count of bases not matched to a gene: 6. Germline loops: CDR1 SGHVS, CDR2 FNYEAQ. The CDR3 totals 16 residues. Here the CDR3 reads CASSPWDRGLTGELFF. The CDR3 DNA sequence: TGTGCCAGCAGCCCCTGGGACAGGGGGCTGACCGGGGAGCTGTTTTTT.

The CDR3 loop is CASSLRTSFHEQFF. The CDR3 DNA follows: TGCGCCAGCAGCTTACGGACTAGCTTCCATGAGCAGTTCTTC. The V gene is TRBV5-1, the J gene TRBJ2-1; 8 bases are a match to TRBD2. Germline V lookup: CDR1 SGHRS, CDR2 YFSETQ. Trimming at V came to 2 bases and at J to 8 bases, leaving 6 bases not matched to a gene. CDR3 length equals 14 residues.

The chain carries TRBV6-5 and TRBJ1-2; 9 bases are shared with TRBD1. The CDR3 has 14 amino acids. Germline V gives CDR1 MNHEY, CDR2 SVGAGI. V was pared by 5 bases and J by 2 bases, with 3 bases of the junction left unmatched. In nucleotides, the CDR3 is TGTGCCAGCAGTCGACAGGGGGTAAACTATGGCTACACCTTC. Its protein is CASSRQGVNYGYTF.

The chain is built from TRBV7-3 and TRBJ2-5; 7 bases fit TRBD2. The CDR3 is 16 residues long. The trim removed 5 bases at V and 5 bases at J, leaving 14 bases unmatched. The germline V gene encodes CDR1 SGHTA and CDR2 FQGTGA. The CDR3: CASSQGLMGVSETQYF. The CDR3, as DNA: TGTGCCAGCAGCCAGGGACTAATGGGGGTCAGCGAGACCCAGTACTTC.

This clone was found once. The rearrangement joins TRBV6-5 to TRBJ2-5; D is unclear. The CDR3 length is 14 residues. V gave up 0 bases and J gave up 2 bases, with 7 bases separating them. CDR1 is MNHEY, CDR2 SVGAGI, per germline. CDR3 DNA sequence: TGTGCCAGCAGTTACTCGTCTGGTCAAGAGACCCAGTACTTC. Amino acid sequence: CASSYSSGQETQYF.

J is TRBJ2-1 and V is TRBV9; D is uncertain. The CDR3 covers 14 residues. Germline assignment: CDR1 SGDLS and CDR2 YYNGEE. Between the trimmed V and J ends, which lost 0 bases and 4 bases, there was a span of 8 bases. CDR3 loop: CASSVGGIYNEQFF. The CDR3 nucleotides read TGTGCCAGCAGCGTAGGTGGGATATACAATGAGCAGTTCTTC.

The chain recombines TRBV6-5 with TRBJ1-6; D is unclear. The V end was cut by 0 bases, the J end by 7 bases, with 10 bases between. Germline V gene data show CDR1 as MNHEY and CDR2 as SVGAGI. The CDR3 length is 15 residues. The CDR3 spells CASSYSGPGNSPLHF. The CDR3 DNA is TGTGCCAGCAGTTACTCGGGTCCGGGGAATTCACCCCTCCACTTT.

The chain couples TRBV5-1 to TRBJ1-1; D not certain. This CDR3 has 15 amino acids. Germline V gene sequence: CDR1 SGHRS, CDR2 YFSETQ. Trimming cost V 3 bases and J 2 bases, with 14 bases left between them. The CDR3 here is CASSSTTDSNTEAFF. The CDR3 DNA follows: TGCGCCAGCAGCTCAACAACGGATTCCAACACTGAAGCTTTCTTT.

The chain links TRBV9 to TRBJ2-2; 8 bases fit TRBD1. V gave up 5 bases and J gave up 9 bases; unmatched junction bases: 12. CDR3 length equals 15 residues. Germline assignment: CDR1 SGDLS and CDR2 YYNGEE. CDR3 residues: CASRDRAGTFRELFF. The CDR3 DNA follows: TGTGCCAGCAGGGACAGGGCTGGTACGTTCCGGGAGCTGTTTTTT.

The V gene is TRBV28, the J gene TRBJ1-5, with 7 nucleotides matching TRBD1. Germline V lookup: CDR1 MDHEN, CDR2 SYDVKM. V trimming: 6 bases; J trimming: 6 bases; junction bases outside the gene matches: 5. The CDR3 length is 13 residues. The DNA for the CDR3 is TGTGCCAGCAGCACAACAGGGGTTCAGCCCCAGCATTTT. Translation: CASSTTGVQPQHF.